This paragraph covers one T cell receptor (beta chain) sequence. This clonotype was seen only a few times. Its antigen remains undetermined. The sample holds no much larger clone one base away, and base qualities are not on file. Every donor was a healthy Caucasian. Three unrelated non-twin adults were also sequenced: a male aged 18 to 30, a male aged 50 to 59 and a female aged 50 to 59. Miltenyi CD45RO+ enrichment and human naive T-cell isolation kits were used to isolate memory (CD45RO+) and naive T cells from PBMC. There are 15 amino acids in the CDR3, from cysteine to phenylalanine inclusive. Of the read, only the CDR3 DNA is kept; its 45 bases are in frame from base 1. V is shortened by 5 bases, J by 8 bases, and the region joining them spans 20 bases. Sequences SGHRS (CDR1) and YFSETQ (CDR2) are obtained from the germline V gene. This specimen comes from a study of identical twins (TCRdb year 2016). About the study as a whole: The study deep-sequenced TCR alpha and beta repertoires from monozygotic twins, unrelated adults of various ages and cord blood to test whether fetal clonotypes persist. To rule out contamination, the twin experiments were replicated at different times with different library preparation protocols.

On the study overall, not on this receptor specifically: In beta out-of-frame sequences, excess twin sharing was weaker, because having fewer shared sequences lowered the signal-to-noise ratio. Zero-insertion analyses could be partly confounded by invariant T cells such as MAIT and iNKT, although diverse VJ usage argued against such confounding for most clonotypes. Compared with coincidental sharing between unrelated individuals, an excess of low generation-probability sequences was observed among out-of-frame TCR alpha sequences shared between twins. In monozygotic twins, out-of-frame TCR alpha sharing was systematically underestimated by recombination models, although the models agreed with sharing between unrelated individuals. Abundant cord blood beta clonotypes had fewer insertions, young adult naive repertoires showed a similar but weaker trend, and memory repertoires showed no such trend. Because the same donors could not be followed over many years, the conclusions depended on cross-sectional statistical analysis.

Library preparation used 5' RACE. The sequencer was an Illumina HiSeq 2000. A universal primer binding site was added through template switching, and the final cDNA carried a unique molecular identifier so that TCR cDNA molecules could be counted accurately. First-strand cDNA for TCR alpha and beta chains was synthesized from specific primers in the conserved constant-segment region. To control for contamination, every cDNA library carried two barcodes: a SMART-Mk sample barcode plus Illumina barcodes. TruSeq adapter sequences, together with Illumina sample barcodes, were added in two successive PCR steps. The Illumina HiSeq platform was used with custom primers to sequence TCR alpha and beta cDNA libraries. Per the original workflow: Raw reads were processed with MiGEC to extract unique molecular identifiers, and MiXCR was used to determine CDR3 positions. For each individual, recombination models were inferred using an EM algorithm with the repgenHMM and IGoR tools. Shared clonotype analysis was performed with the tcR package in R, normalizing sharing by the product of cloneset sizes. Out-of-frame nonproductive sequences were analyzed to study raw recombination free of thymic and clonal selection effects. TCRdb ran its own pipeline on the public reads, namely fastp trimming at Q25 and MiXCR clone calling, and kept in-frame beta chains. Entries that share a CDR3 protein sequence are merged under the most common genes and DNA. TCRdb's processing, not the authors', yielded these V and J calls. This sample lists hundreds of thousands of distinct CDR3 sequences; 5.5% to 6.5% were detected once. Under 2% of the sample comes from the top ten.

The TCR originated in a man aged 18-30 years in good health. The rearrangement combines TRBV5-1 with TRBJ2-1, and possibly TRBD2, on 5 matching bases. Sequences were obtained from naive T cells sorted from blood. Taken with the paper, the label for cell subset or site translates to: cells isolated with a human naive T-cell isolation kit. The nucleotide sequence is TGCGCCAGCAGAAAAGCGGAGCTACTAGGGCATGAGCAGTTCTTC. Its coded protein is CASRKAELLGHEQFF.